A selection of T cell receptor beta chains follows, all from one sample in a study of blood T cell repertoires in COVID-19. Here immunoSEQ multiplex PCR was the method, and the copy in TCRdb shows in-frame clones only, minus some. Among about 190,000 clones listed, 90% were seen once. What was sequenced was peripheral blood. These receptors all stem from a man aged 45-65 years with acute or convalescent COVID-19. Both conserved end residues are part of each CDR3. A D gene is named only where the DNA matches it firmly. Only part of the rows carry a size: once, few, many, or a class if the clone is expanded.

v_gene	j_gene	d_gene	abundance	CDR3nt	CDR3aa
TRBV28	TRBJ2-2	TRBD2	.	TGTGCCAGCAGTTTTTGGACTAGCGGGAGTCGCACCGGGGAGCTGTTTTTT	CASSFWTSGSRTGELFF
TRBV19	TRBJ1-1	TRBD1	.	TGTGCCAGTAGCCTCGGACAGGACACTGAAGCTTTCTTT	CASSLGQDTEAFF
TRBV18	TRBJ1-5	TRBD1	.	TGTGCCAGCTCACTGGGGACAGGGGGCAATCAGCCCCAGCATTTT	CASSLGTGGNQPQHF
TRBV7-6	TRBJ2-7	TRBD1	.	TGTGCCAGCAGCTCCTCCGTGTCGAGGGACAGCAAAGCCTACGAGCAGTACTTC	CASSSSVSRDSKAYEQYF
TRBV7-3	TRBJ2-1	.	.	TGTGCCAGCAGCTTCGGGGATGAGCAGTTCTTC	CASSFGDEQFF
TRBV28	TRBJ2-3	.	.	TGTGCCAGCAGTTTCTTGGGCCGTCGGGATACGCAGTATTTT	CASSFLGRRDTQYF
TRBV27	TRBJ2-5	TRBD2	.	TGTGCCAGCAGTTATCGTCTAGCGGGGCAAGAGACCCAGTACTTC	CASSYRLAGQETQYF
TRBV7-6	TRBJ2-1	TRBD1	.	TGTGCCAGCAGCTTAATTCCCGACAGGGGTGGTGATGAGCAGTTCTTC	CASSLIPDRGGDEQFF
TRBV29-1	TRBJ2-5	TRBD2	.	TGCAGCGTTTCGGGGGGAGAGACCCAGTACTTC	CSVSGGETQYF
TRBV6-6	TRBJ1-5	.	.	TGTGCCAGCAGTTACCCCTTACGGGGTGGCAATCAGCCCCAGCATTTT	CASSYPLRGGNQPQHF
TRBV4-3	TRBJ2-5	.	.	TGCGCCAGCAGCCAAGGGACAGTAGTCCAAGAGACCCAGTACTTC	CASSQGTVVQETQYF
TRBV19	TRBJ1-1	.	once	TGTGCCAGTAGTATACCAGGTCGGGGCACTGAAGCTTTCTTT	CASSIPGRGTEAFF
TRBV5-4	TRBJ2-1	TRBD2	.	TGTGCCAGCAGCTCACAGCGGGGGTACAATGAGCAGTTCTTC	CASSSQRGYNEQFF
TRBV18	TRBJ2-3	TRBD1	.	TGTGCCAGTCAGGGGGCGTCCGGGGGCCCCACAGATACGCAGTATTTT	CASQGASGGPTDTQYF
TRBV3-1/TRBV3-2	TRBJ2-3	TRBD1	.	TGTGCCAGCAGTCGACAGGGTAGCACAGATACGCAGTATTTT	CASSRQGSTDTQYF
TRBV21-1	TRBJ2-3	.	.	TGTGCCAGCAGCCCCCGTCGACTAGCGGATCAATGTGATACGCAGTATTTT	CASSPRRLADQCDTQYF
TRBV29-1	TRBJ1-1	TRBD1	once	TGCAGCGCCGAACAGGGGCCTACTGAAGCTTTCTTT	CSAEQGPTEAFF
TRBV6-5	TRBJ1-1	.	.	TGTGCCAGCAGTTACGGGGGCGCGAGCACTGAAGCTTTCTTT	CASSYGGASTEAFF
TRBV7-3	TRBJ2-1	TRBD2	.	TGTGCCAGCAGCTTAATGATAAGGGCTAGCGGGAGACGTGAGCAGTTCTTC	CASSLMIRASGRREQFF
TRBV19	TRBJ1-4	.	.	TGTGCCAGTAGCTCTATAGAAGGACAGTTTAATGAAAAACTGTTTTTT	CASSSIEGQFNEKLFF
TRBV28	TRBJ2-3	TRBD1	.	TGTGCCAGCAGTTTTATGGCAGGGGGCTTAAGGGATACGCAGTATTTT	CASSFMAGGLRDTQYF
TRBV23-1	TRBJ1-5	.	.	TGCGCCAGCAGTCAATGTCGGGTTTGGTCTGGCATCCTCAATCAGCCCCAGCATTTT	CASSQCRVWSGILNQPQHF
TRBV7-2	TRBJ1-1	.	.	TGTGCCAGCAGCTTTCCCGGGTGGGTAGGCACTGAAGCTTTCTTT	CASSFPGWVGTEAFF
TRBV28	TRBJ1-3	.	.	TGTGCCAGCAGTTCGACAGGAATGGCTGGAAACACCATATATTTT	CASSSTGMAGNTIYF
TRBV19	TRBJ2-7	.	.	TGTGCCAGTAGGTATGCGATACAGGGCGTCTACGAGCAGTACTTC	CASRYAIQGVYEQYF
TRBV4-1	TRBJ2-4	.	.	TGCGCCAGCAGCCCGAATCTAATTTTAGACAAAAACATTCAGTACTTC	CASSPNLILDKNIQYF
TRBV7-9	TRBJ1-1	.	.	TGTGCCAGTCTCCTCGGGTCTAGGGGTTATACGAACACTGAAGCTTTCTTT	CASLLGSRGYTNTEAFF
TRBV28	TRBJ1-5	.	.	TGTGCCAGCAGCTCGGAGGGAGGGGCTAGGCAGCCCCAGCATTTT	CASSSEGGARQPQHF
TRBV10-3	TRBJ2-3	TRBD2	.	TGTGCCATCGGAAAACTAGCGGGAGTTGATACGCAGTATTTT	CAIGKLAGVDTQYF
TRBV7-2	TRBJ2-5	TRBD2	once	TGTGCCAGCAGCTTTGGTTCTACTAGCGGGCCTCAAGAGACCCAGTACTTC	CASSFGSTSGPQETQYF
TRBV28	TRBJ1-1	.	.	TGTGCCAGCACCCTGGGGGGGAAAAACGAAGCTTTCTTT	CASTLGGKNEAFF
TRBV30	TRBJ1-4	.	once	TGTGCCTGGGGGTTCCGACAGGTTTTTAATGAAAAACTGTTTTTT	CAWGFRQVFNEKLFF
TRBV10-2	TRBJ1-6	.	.	TGCGCCAGCAGAATAAACCCGGGGGGAATTTCACCCCTCCACTTT	CASRINPGGISPLHF
TRBV6-5	TRBJ2-2	TRBD1	.	TGTGCCAGCAGTTCCGCGGACAGGGGAACCGGGGAGCTGTTTTTT	CASSSADRGTGELFF
TRBV19	TRBJ1-3	.	.	TGTGCCAGTAGTATGGCGGAGAGCTCTGGAAACACCATATATTTT	CASSMAESSGNTIYF
TRBV15	TRBJ1-6	.	.	TGTGCCACCAGCAGAGGGTCAGGTTTAAAGGCCCTCCACTTT	CATSRGSGLKALHF
TRBV6-2/TRBV6-3	TRBJ1-5	.	.	TGTGCCAGCAGTCGGGGGGGCCAGCCCCAGCATTTT	CASSRGGQPQHF
TRBV27	TRBJ1-2	.	.	TGTGCCAGCAGCCTATCTGGTTTAGATGGCTACACCTTC	CASSLSGLDGYTF
TRBV10-1	TRBJ2-3	.	once	TGCGCCAGCAGCTCCTGGGGGGTAGGAGATACGCAGTATTTT	CASSSWGVGDTQYF
TRBV24-1	TRBJ2-5	TRBD2	.	TGTGCCACCAGTGACCCGGGGGGGGAGGGCGAGACCCAGTACTTC	CATSDPGGEGETQYF
TRBV29-1	TRBJ1-2	.	once	TGCAGCGCCGCGGGGGGGACGGACTATGGCTACACCTTC	CSAAGGTDYGYTF